What follows are 28 T cell receptor beta chains derived from one specimen sequenced in a study of blood T cells in healthy people across ages. A second PCR, run for about 6 to 11 cycles, used a sample-barcoded 5' primer plus a J-beta primer mix. TCRdb re-derived calls from the 5' RACE reads in MiXCR, one entry per CDR3 protein. The sample holds about 970,000 distinct CDR3 sequences; roughly 50% are singletons and the top ten take roughly 23%. Sequencing used blood. The receptors were sampled from a woman between 55 and 75 years old in good health.

The chain is built from TRBV27 and TRBJ2-3; weak D call: TRBD2 (6 bases). The CDR3 length is 14 residues. The germline CDR1 and CDR2 sequences are MNHEY and SMNVEV (reference sequence). V shed 6 bases and J shed 6 bases, with 16 bases lying between them. The CDR3 nucleotides are TGTGCCAGCAGCGCTAGCGAGATGCCTGATACGCAGTATTTT. Translating it yields CASSASEMPDTQYF.

CDR3 region: CSARARGGWPYEQYF. Here the CDR3 DNA reads TGCAGTGCCAGGGCACGCGGGGGCTGGCCCTACGAGCAGTACTTC. This chain uses TRBV20-1 with TRBJ2-4; a possible D gene is TRBD2 (7 bases). The end of the DNA is better explained by TRBJ2-7, so the J call may be wrong. CDR3 length equals 15 residues. Looked up from germline, CDR1 is DFQATT and CDR2 is SNEGSKA (reference sequence).

This chain joins TRBV4-2 and TRBJ1-5; TRBD1 is a possible D gene (5 bases). The CDR3 spans 15 residues. Germline values: CDR1 LGHNA, CDR2 YNFKEQ. V was shortened by 4 bases and J by 5 bases, with 15 bases between the two germline ends. The CDR3, as DNA: TGTGCCAGCAGCCGAAACAGGCAGGATGATCAGCCCCAGCATTTT. Translated: CASSRNRQDDQPQHF.

The V and J genes are TRBV2 and TRBJ2-5; D gene ambiguous. Trimming removed 7 bases from V and 2 bases from J, with 14 bases in between. CDR1 is SNHLY, CDR2 FYNNEI, per germline. The CDR3 has 14 amino acids. The DNA for the CDR3 is TGTGCCAGCAAAGCCCGGGCCGGACAAGAGACCCAGTACTTC. Its translation: CASKARAGQETQYF.

The chain recombines TRBV2 with TRBJ2-1; D not resolved. The germline gives CDR1 SNHLY, CDR2 FYNNEI. V lost 6 bases, J lost 3 bases, and 9 bases lay in between. The CDR3 runs to 13 residues. The CDR3 DNA reads TGTGCCAGCAGCCAGGCTAACTACAATGAGCAGTTCTTC. Its translation is CASSQANYNEQFF.

The genes are TRBV15 and TRBJ2-3, with 8 bases that match TRBD2. Trimming removed 3 bases from V and 3 bases from J; junction bases left unmatched: 5. Germline CDR1 LNHNV, CDR2 YYDKDF (reference sequence). The length of the CDR3 is 15 residues. This CDR3 is CATSSRAGGTDTQYF. The DNA for the CDR3 is TGTGCCACCAGCAGCCGGGCGGGAGGAACAGATACGCAGTATTTT.

This chain connects TRBV20-1 to TRBJ2-5; no clear D. CDR3 size: 11 residues. With 7 bases removed from V and 0 bases from J, the gap between germline ends came to 6 bases. Germline V gene sequence: CDR1 DFQATT, CDR2 SNEGSKA (reference sequence). In DNA, the CDR3 is TGCAGTGGCGGTCACCAAGAGACCCAGTACTTC. Its translation is CSGGHQETQYF.

The chain employs TRBV27 and TRBJ1-4; TRBD1 might be the D (5 bases). The CDR3 loop spans 15 amino acids. CDR1 is MNHEY and CDR2 is SMNVEV in the germline V gene (reference sequence). Trimming left V 6 bases short and J 8 bases short, with 19 bases between. CDR3 region: CASRGQSRVGEKLFF. CDR3 coding DNA: TGTGCCAGCAGGGGGCAGAGTAGGGTGGGAGAAAAACTGTTTTTT.

The chain is built from TRBV6-2 or TRBV6-3 and TRBJ1-1; TRBD1 aligns across 8 bases. This CDR3 contains 18 residues. V lost 2 bases and J lost 0; bases outside the gene matches: 11. The germline CDR1 and CDR2 sequences are MNHEY and SVGEGT. For the CDR3, the DNA is TGTGCCAGCAGTTACGTCTCCGGGACAGGATACATGAACACTGAAGCTTTCTTT. It specifies CASSYVSGTGYMNTEAFF.

The chain couples TRBV15 to TRBJ2-7; TRBD1 is a possible D gene (5 bases). The CDR3 has 14 residues. CDR1 and CDR2 from the germline V gene are LNHNV and YYDKDF (reference sequence). Trimming took 0 bases from V and 4 from J, leaving 10 bases between them. CDR3 sequence reads: CATSRDRQSYEQYF. As DNA, the CDR3 is TGTGCCACCAGCAGAGATCGACAGTCATACGAGCAGTACTTC. The variable domain in full, completed from reference TRBV15 and TRBJ2-7, reads DAMVIQNPRYQVTQFGKPVTLSCSQTLNHNVMYWYQQKSSQAPKLLFHYYDKDFNNEADTPDNFQSRRPNTSFCFLDIRSPGLGDTAMYLCATSRDRQSYEQYFGPGTRLTVT.

The chain has TRBV4-3 and TRBJ2-3, with a weak D call TRBD2 (6 bases). V shed 0 bases and J shed 6 bases, with 16 bases lying between them. This CDR3 region has 16 residues. The germline CDR1 and CDR2 sequences are LGHNA and YSLEER. The CDR3 sequence: CASSQEGTGVRDTQYF. As DNA, the CDR3 is TGCGCCAGCAGCCAAGAAGGAACGGGAGTACGGGATACGCAGTATTTT.

In this sample, this clonotype turned up a few times. The chain links TRBV2 to TRBJ2-6; D is ambiguous. Germline CDR1 is SNHLY and CDR2 is FYNNEI. The V end was cut by 10 bases, the J end by 4 bases, with 11 bases between. The CDR3 is 13 amino acids. The CDR3 reads CATAGSGANVLTF. The CDR3 DNA is TGTGCCACCGCAGGATCAGGGGCCAACGTCCTGACTTTC.

The CDR3: CAGSLGGTGMYEQFF. The CDR3 DNA reads as TGTGCCGGCTCCCTGGGGGGGACAGGGATGTACGAGCAGTTCTTC. The gene calls are TRBV3-1 and TRBJ2-1; 9 nucleotides agree with TRBD1. Germline V lookup: CDR1 LGHDT, CDR2 YNNKEL (reference sequence). The CDR3 runs to 15 residues. V gave up 11 bases and J gave up 10 bases; unmatched junction bases: 18.

V gene TRBV7-9 combines with J gene TRBJ2-1; 12 positions agree with TRBD2. The CDR3 contains 15 residues. Germline CDR1 and CDR2: SEHNR and FQNEAQ (reference sequence). V lost 7 bases and J lost 6; bases outside the gene matches: 7. CDR3 sequence reads: CASTTTSGSINEQFF. CDR3 nucleotide sequence: TGTGCCAGCACCACGACTAGCGGGAGCATCAATGAGCAGTTCTTC.

This clonotype was detected a few times. This could be a read error, since a much larger clone is one nucleotide away. V is TRBV7-9 and J is TRBJ2-6; D is perhaps TRBD1 (6 bases). The germline V and J ends were trimmed by 4 bases and 1 base, with 14 bases remaining between them. The CDR3 sequence is 17 residues long. Germline CDR1 SEHNR, CDR2 FQNEAQ (reference sequence). The CDR3 loop reads CASSSGHSGSGANVLTF. CDR3 DNA sequence: TGTGCCAGCAGCTCGGGACACTCGGGATCTGGGGCCAACGTCCTGACTTTC.

The CDR3 nucleotides are TGCAGTGCTAAAGACAGGGGCGGGTACAATGAGCAGTTCTTC. Amino acids: CSAKDRGGYNEQFF. The chain joins TRBV20-1 to TRBJ2-1, with TRBD1 identical over 8 bases. CDR3 length: 14 amino acids. Trimming at V came to 4 bases and at J to 4 bases, leaving 6 bases not matched to a gene. Germline V gene data show CDR1 as DFQATT and CDR2 as SNEGSKA (reference sequence).

In its sample, this clonotype was seen a few times. DNA for the CDR3: TGTGCCATCAGTGAGTCCGGGACAGGGGTTGTGGTGCCCCAGCATTTT. It codes for CAISESGTGVVVPQHF. This chain links TRBV10-3 with TRBJ1-5; TRBD1 matches at 10 bases. The V gene end was trimmed by 0 bases and the J gene end by 9 bases; junction bases not matched to a gene: 8. The CDR3 length is 16 residues. Germline lookup yields CDR1 ENHRY and CDR2 SYGVKD.

The V call is TRBV18, the J call TRBJ2-1; D is unclear. Looked up from germline, CDR1 is KGHSH and CDR2 is LQKENI. This CDR3 spans 13 amino acids. The V end lost 4 bases, the J end lost 5 bases, and 9 bases lay between the germline ends. DNA for the CDR3: TGTGCCAGCTCACTGCGGACGGACAATGAGCAGTTCTTC. Protein product: CASSLRTDNEQFF.

The chain links TRBV29-1 to TRBJ2-1, with no clear D. CDR1 and CDR2 from the germline V gene are SQVTM and ANQGSEA. This CDR3 is built from 13 residues. Trimming stripped 3 bases from V and 5 bases from J, with 11 bases between. CDR3: CSVETLANNEQFF. The DNA for the CDR3 is TGCAGCGTTGAGACTCTTGCTAACAATGAGCAGTTCTTC.

This chain joins TRBV28 and TRBJ2-7; D is unresolved. V shed 2 bases and J shed 6 bases, with 20 bases lying between them. Germline CDR1 is MDHEN and CDR2 is SYDVKM. CDR3 length: 16 amino acids. The CDR3, as DNA: TGTGCCAGCAGTTTAGTTTTGTGGGCAGGCGTCCCCGAGCAGTACTTC. It codes for CASSLVLWAGVPEQYF.

V usage is TRBV28 and J usage is TRBJ2-7, with 9 bases fitting TRBD2. This CDR3 spans 16 amino acids. The ends lost 3 bases at V and 0 bases at J; junction bases unmatched: 6. The V gene's germline CDR1 is MDHEN and CDR2 SYDVKM. In DNA form, the CDR3 reads TGTGCCAGCAGTTTTGCTGCGGGAGGGCCCTCCTACGAGCAGTACTTC. This gives the protein CASSFAAGGPSYEQYF.

This chain uses TRBV20-1 with TRBJ2-1; 13 bases match TRBD2. V shed 6 bases and J 9 bases; nucleotides not matched to a gene: 5. CDR3 length: 13 residues. Per germline, CDR1 DFQATT and CDR2 SNEGSKA (reference sequence). CDR3 protein: CSARTSGSIEQFF. The CDR3, as DNA: TGCAGTGCCAGGACTAGCGGGAGTATTGAGCAGTTCTTC.

The V gene is TRBV5-6, the J gene TRBJ2-1; the match to TRBD1 covers 8 bases. This CDR3 region has 13 residues. CDR1 SGHDT and CDR2 YYEEEE come from the germline V gene. The V segment lost 4 bases and the J segment 9 bases; nucleotides outside the gene matches: 6. The CDR3 coding sequence is TGTGCCAGCAGCCCGATTGACAGGGGTGAGCAGTTCTTC. Protein sequence: CASSPIDRGEQFF.

The genes are TRBV29-1 and TRBJ1-4; 11 nucleotides align to TRBD1. Trimming at V came to 7 bases and at J to 5 bases, leaving 3 bases not matched to a gene. From germline, CDR1 is SQVTM and CDR2 ANQGSEA. CDR3 length: 13 amino acids. In DNA, the CDR3 is TGCAGCGCCTGGGACAGGGGGAATGAAAAACTGTTTTTT. Amino acid sequence: CSAWDRGNEKLFF.

The chain carries TRBV7-9 and TRBJ2-5; D is possibly TRBD2 (6 bases). Trimming cost V 0 bases and J 11 bases, with 16 bases left between them. This CDR3 contains 14 residues. From germline, CDR1 is SEHNR and CDR2 FQNEAQ (reference sequence). The CDR3 sequence is CASSLATRSSEQYF. Written as DNA, the CDR3 is TGTGCCAGCAGCTTAGCGACTAGGTCCAGCGAACAGTACTTC.

The V call is TRBV13, the J call TRBJ2-5, with no clear D. The J call may be mistaken, given a closer DNA end match to TRBJ2-7. This CDR3 comprises 14 residues. Per the germline V gene, CDR1 is PRHDT and CDR2 is FYEKMQ (reference sequence). DNA of the CDR3: TGTGCCAGCAGCCTAACCGTATCGAAGAGCGAGCAGTACTTC. It codes for CASSLTVSKSEQYF.

This clonotype was counted only a few times. V usage is TRBV9 and J usage is TRBJ2-3; 9 bases are shared with TRBD2. V was pared by 4 bases and J by 4 bases, with 7 bases of the junction left unmatched. This CDR3 has 15 amino acids. Germline lookup yields CDR1 SGDLS and CDR2 YYNGEE. The DNA of the CDR3 is TGTGCCAGCAGCTTCTTAGCGGGAGCCGCAGATACGCAGTATTTT. Residues: CASSFLAGAADTQYF.

The table lists this clonotype with a few counts. The chain couples TRBV7-2 to TRBJ2-5, with D unresolved. The J call may be incorrect, as the DNA end agrees better with TRBJ2-7. This CDR3 is built from 12 residues. From germline, CDR1 is SGHTA and CDR2 FQGNSA. CDR3: CASSPGPREQYF. The CDR3 DNA is TGTGCCAGCAGCCCCGGGCCCCGCGAGCAGTACTTC.